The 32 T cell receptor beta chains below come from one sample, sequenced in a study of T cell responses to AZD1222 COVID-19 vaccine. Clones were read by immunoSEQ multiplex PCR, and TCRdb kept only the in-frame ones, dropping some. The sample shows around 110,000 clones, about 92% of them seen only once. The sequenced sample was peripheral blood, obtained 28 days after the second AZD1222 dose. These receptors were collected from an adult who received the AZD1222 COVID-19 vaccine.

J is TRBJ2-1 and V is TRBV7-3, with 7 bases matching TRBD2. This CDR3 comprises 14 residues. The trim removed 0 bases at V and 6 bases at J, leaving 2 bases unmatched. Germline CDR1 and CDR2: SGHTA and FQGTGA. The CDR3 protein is CASSLTGTTNEQFF. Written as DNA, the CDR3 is TGTGCCAGCAGCTTAACCGGGACTACCAATGAGCAGTTCTTC.

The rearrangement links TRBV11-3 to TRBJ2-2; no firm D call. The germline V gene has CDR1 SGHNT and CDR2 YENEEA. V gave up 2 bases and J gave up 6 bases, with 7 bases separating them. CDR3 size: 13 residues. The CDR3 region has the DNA TGTGCCAGCAGCTTATTCCCCTCCGGGGAGCTGTTTTTT. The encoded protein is CASSLFPSGELFF. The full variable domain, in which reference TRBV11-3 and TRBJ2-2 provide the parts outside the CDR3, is EAGVVQSPRYKIIEKKQPVAFWCNPISGHNTLYWYLQNLGQGPELLIRYENEEAVDDSQLPKDRFSAERLKGVDSTLKIQPAELGDSAVYLCASSLFPSGELFFGEGSRLTVL.

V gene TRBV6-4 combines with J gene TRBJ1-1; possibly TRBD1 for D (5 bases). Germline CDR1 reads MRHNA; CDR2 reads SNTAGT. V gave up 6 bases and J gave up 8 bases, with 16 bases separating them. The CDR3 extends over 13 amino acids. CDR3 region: CASSPLVGEEAFF. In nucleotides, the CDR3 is TGTGCCAGCAGCCCTCTGGTAGGGGAAGAAGCTTTCTTT.

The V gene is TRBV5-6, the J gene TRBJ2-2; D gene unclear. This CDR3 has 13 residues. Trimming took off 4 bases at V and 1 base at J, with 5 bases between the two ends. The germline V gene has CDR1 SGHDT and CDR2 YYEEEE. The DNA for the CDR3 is TGTGCCAGCAGCCCGAGGAACACCGGGGAGCTGTTTTTT. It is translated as CASSPRNTGELFF.

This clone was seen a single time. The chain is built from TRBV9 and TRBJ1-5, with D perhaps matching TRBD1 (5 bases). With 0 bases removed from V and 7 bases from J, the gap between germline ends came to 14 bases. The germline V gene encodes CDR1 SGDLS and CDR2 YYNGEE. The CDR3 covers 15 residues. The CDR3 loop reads CASSVEIGEGQPQHF. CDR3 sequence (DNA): TGTGCCAGCAGCGTAGAGATAGGGGAAGGACAGCCCCAGCATTTT.

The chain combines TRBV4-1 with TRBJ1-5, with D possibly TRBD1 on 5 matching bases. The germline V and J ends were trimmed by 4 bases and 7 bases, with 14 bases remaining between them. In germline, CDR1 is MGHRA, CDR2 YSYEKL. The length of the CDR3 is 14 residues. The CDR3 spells CASSLDTGFQPQHF. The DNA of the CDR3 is TGCGCCAGCAGCCTAGATACAGGTTTCCAGCCCCAGCATTTT.

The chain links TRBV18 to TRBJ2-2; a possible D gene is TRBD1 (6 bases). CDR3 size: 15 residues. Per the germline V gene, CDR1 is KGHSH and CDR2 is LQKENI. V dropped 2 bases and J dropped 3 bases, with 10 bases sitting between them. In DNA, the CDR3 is TGTGCCAGCTCACCAGAGACAGGTCACACCGGGGAGCTGTTTTTT. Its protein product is CASSPETGHTGELFF. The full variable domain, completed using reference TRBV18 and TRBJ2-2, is NAGVMQNPRHLVRRRGQEARLRCSPMKGHSHVYWYRQLPEEGLKFMVYLQKENIIDESGMPKERFSAEFPKEGPSILRIQQVVRGDSAAYFCASSPETGHTGELFFGEGSRLTVL.

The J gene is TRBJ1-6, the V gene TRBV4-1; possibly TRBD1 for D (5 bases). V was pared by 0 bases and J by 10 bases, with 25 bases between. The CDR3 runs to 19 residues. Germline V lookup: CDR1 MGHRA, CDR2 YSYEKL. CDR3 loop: CASSQDQQVGGFRGSPLHF. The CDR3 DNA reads TGCGCCAGCAGCCAAGACCAACAAGTGGGGGGTTTCCGCGGGTCACCCCTCCACTTT.

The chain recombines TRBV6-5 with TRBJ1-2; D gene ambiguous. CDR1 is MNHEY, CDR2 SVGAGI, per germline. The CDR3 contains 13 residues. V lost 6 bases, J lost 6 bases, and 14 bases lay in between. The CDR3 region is CASSPGLSNGYTF. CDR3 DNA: TGTGCCAGCAGCCCCGGACTTAGTAATGGCTACACCTTC.

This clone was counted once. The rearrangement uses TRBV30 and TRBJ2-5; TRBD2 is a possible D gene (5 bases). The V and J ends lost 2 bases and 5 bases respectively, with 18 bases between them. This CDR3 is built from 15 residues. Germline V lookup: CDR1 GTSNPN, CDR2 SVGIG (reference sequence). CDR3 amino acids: CAWSPPYLGGETQYF. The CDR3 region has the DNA TGTGCCTGGAGTCCCCCCTATTTAGGCGGGGAGACCCAGTACTTC.

CDR3 sequence (DNA): TGTGCCTGGAGTGCTCAGGGGGGCACTGAAGCTTTCTTT. This encodes CAWSAQGGTEAFF. This sequence joins TRBV30 and TRBJ1-1; 7 nucleotides align to TRBD1. Germline trimming cut 1 base from V and 4 bases from J; bases unmatched to any gene: 3. The CDR3 has 13 residues. Germline lookup yields CDR1 GTSNPN and CDR2 SVGIG (reference sequence).

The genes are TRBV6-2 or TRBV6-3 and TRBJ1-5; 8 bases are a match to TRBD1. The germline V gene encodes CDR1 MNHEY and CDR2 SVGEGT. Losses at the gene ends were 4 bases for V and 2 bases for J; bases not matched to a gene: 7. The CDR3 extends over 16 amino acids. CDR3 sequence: CASSSEDRAGNQPQHF. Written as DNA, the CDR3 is TGTGCCAGCAGTTCGGAGGACAGGGCGGGCAATCAGCCCCAGCATTTT.

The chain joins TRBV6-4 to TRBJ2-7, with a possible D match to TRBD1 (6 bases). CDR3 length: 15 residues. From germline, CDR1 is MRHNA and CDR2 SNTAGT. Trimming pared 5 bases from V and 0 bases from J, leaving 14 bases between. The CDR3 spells CASSTGPGDSYEQYF. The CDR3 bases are TGTGCCAGCAGTACCGGTCCAGGGGACTCCTACGAGCAGTACTTC.

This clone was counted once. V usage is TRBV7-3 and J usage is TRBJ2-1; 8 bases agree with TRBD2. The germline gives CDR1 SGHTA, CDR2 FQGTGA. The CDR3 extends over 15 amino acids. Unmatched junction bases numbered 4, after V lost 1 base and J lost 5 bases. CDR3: CASSLSSGVDNEQFF. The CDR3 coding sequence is TGTGCCAGCAGCTTAAGTAGCGGGGTGGACAATGAGCAGTTCTTC.

CDR3 amino acids: CASSFGQGNQPQHF. CDR3 nucleotide sequence: TGTGCCAGCAGCTTCGGACAGGGAAATCAGCCCCAGCATTTT. The chain has TRBV7-8 and TRBJ1-5; 8 bases line up with TRBD1. The CDR3 length is 14 residues. Germline-derived CDR1 and CDR2 are SGHVS and FQNEAQ. V dropped 3 bases and J dropped 4; count of bases not matched to a gene: 2.

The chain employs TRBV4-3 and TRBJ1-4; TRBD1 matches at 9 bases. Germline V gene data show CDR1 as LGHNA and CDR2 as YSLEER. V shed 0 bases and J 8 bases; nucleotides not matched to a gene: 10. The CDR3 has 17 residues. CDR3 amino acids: CASSQDSGGTGNEKLFF. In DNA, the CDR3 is TGCGCCAGCAGCCAAGATTCTGGGGGGACAGGGAACGAAAAACTGTTTTTT.

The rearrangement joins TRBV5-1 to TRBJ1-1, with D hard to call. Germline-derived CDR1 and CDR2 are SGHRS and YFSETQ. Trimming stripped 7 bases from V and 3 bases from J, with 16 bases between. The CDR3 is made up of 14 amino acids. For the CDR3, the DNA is TGCGCCAGCCAAAAAGGGATTACGGACACTGAAGCTTTCTTT. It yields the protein CASQKGITDTEAFF.

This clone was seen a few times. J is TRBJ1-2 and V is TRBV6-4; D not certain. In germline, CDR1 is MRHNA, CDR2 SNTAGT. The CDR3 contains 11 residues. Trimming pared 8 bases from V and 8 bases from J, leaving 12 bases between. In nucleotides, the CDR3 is TGTGCCAGCGAGGAGTCTGGAGGCTACACCTTC. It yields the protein CASEESGGYTF.

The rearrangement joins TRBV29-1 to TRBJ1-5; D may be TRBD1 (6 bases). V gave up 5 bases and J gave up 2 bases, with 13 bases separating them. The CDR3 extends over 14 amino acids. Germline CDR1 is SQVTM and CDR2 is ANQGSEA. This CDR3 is CSVLGGGGNQPQHF. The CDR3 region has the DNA TGCAGCGTTTTAGGGGGAGGGGGCAATCAGCCCCAGCATTTT. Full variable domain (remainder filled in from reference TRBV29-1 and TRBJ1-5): SAVISQKPSRDICQRGTSLTIQCQVDSQVTMMFWYRQQPGQSLTLIATANQGSEATYESGFVIDKFPISRPNLTFSTLTVSNMSPEDSSIYLCSVLGGGGNQPQHFGDGTRLSIL.

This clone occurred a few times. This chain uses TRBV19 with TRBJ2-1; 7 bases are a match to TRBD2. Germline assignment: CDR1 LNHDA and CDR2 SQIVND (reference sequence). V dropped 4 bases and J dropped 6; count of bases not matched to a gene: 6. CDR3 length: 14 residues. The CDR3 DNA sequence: TGTGCCAGTAGTAAAGGCGGGGGTACCAATGAGCAGTTCTTC. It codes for CASSKGGGTNEQFF.

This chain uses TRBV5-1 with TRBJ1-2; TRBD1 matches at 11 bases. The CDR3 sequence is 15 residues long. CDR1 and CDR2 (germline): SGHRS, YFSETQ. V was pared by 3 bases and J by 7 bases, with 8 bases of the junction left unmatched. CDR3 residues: CASSSPGQGVPGYTF. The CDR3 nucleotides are TGCGCCAGCAGCTCACCGGGACAGGGGGTACCTGGCTACACCTTC.

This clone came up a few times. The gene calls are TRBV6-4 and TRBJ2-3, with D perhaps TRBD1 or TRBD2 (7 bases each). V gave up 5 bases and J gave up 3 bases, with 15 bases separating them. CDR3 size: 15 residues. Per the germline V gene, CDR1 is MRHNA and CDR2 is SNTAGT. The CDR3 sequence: CASSSAGGGTDTQYF. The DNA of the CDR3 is TGTGCCAGCAGTTCCGCAGGGGGAGGGACAGATACGCAGTATTTT.

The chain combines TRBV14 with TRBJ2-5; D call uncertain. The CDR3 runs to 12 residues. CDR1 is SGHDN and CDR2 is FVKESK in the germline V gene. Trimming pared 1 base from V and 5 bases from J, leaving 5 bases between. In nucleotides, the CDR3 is TGTGCCAGCAGCCAAGGGTGGGAGACCCAGTACTTC. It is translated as CASSQGWETQYF.

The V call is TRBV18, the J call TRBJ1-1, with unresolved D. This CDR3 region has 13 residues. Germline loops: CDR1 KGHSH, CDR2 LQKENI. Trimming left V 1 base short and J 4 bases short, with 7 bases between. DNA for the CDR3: TGTGCCAGCTCACCACTAGCTCTCACTGAAGCTTTCTTT. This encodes CASSPLALTEAFF.

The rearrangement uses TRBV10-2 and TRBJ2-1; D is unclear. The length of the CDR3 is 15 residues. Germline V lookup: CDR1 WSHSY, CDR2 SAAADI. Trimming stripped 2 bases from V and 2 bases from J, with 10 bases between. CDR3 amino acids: CASSEPEAAYNEQFF. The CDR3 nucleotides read TGCGCCAGCAGTGAGCCTGAAGCCGCCTACAATGAGCAGTTCTTC.

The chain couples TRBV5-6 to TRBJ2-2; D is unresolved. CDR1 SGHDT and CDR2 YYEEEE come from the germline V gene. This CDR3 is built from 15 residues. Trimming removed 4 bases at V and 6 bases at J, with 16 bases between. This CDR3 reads CASSPGQAVPGELFF. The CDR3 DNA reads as TGTGCCAGCAGCCCCGGTCAAGCTGTCCCCGGGGAGCTGTTTTTT.

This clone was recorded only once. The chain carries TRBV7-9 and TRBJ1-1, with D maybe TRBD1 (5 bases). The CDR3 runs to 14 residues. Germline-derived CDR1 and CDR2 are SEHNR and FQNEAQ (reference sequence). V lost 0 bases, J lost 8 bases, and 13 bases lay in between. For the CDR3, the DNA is TGTGCCAGCAGCTTAGCCCGCTTCGGGGCAGAAGCTTTCTTT. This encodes CASSLARFGAEAFF. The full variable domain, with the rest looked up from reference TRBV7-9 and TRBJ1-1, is DTGVSQNPRHKITKRGQNVTFRCDPISEHNRLYWYRQTLGQGPEFLTYFQNEAQLEKSRLLSDRFSAERPKGSFSTLEIQRTEQGDSAMYLCASSLARFGAEAFFGQGTRLTVV.

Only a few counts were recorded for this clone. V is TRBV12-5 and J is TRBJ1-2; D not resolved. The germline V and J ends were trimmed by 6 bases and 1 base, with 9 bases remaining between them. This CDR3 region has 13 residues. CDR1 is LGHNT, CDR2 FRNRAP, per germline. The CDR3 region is CASGRKSNYGYTF. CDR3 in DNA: TGTGCTAGTGGCCGAAAGAGTAACTATGGCTACACCTTC.

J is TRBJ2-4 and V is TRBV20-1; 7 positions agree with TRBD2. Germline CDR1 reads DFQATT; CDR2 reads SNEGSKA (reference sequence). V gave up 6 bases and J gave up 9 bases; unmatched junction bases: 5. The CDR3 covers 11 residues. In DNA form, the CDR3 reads TGCAGTGCAGCTCCGGGGGGCATTCAGTACTTC. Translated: CSAAPGGIQYF.

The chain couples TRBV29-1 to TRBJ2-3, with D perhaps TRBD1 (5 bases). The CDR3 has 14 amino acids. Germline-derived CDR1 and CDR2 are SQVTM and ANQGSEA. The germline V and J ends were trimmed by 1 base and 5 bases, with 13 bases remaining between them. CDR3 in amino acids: CSVEGGIGQDTQYF. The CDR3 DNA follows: TGCAGCGTTGAAGGGGGCATAGGTCAAGATACGCAGTATTTT.

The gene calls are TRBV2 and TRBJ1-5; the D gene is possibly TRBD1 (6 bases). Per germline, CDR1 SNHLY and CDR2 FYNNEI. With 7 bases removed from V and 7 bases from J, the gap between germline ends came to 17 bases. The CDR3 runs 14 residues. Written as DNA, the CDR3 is TGTGCCAGCATGAATAGGGGGGGAACCCAGCCCCAGCATTTT. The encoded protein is CASMNRGGTQPQHF.

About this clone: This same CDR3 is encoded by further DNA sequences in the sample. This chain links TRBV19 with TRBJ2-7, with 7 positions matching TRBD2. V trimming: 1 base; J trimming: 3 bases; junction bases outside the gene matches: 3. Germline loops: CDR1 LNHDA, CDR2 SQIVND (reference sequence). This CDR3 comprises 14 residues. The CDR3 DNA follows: TGTGCCAGTAGTATAGGGGGCGGGAGCTACGAGCAGTACTTC. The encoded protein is CASSIGGGSYEQYF.